This TCR beta chain is drawn from a study of T cells in Graves' hyperthyroidism and ophthalmopathy. Germline assignment: CDR1 KGHDR and CDR2 SFDVKD. The CDR3 runs to 13 residues. Trimming at V came to 6 bases and at J to 5 bases, leaving 4 bases not matched to a gene. The CDR3 regions of TCR beta were amplified from RNA transcripts. A set of HTBI primers served as the primers for a first-round RT-PCR of the TCR CDR3. TCRdb re-called the multiplex PCR reads through MiXCR, storing one row per CDR3 protein. The repertoire holds 560,000 or so distinct CDR3 sequences, with just over 45% as singletons. The specimen was peripheral blood or thyroid tissue (not recorded which). The chain couples TRBV24-1 to TRBJ1-1; 8 bases agree with TRBD1. This receptor was identified in a woman under 30 with Graves' hyperthyroidism. The CDR3 sequence: CATSTQGATEAFF. The CDR3, as DNA: TGTGCCACCAGTACCCAGGGGGCAACTGAAGCTTTCTTT.